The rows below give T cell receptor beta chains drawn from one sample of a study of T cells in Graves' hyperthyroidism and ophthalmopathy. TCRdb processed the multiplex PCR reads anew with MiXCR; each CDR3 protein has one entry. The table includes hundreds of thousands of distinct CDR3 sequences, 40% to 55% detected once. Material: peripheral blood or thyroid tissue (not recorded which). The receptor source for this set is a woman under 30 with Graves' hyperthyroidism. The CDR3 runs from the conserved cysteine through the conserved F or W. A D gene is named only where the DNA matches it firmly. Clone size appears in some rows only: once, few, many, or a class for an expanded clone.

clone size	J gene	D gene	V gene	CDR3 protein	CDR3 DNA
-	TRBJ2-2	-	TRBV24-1	CASHGVSGELFF	TGTGCCAGCCACGGGGTGTCCGGGGAGCTGTTTTTT
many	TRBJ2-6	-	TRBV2	CASRGPGPGANVLTF	TGTGCCAGCAGAGGACCAGGGCCTGGGGCCAACGTCCTGACTTTC
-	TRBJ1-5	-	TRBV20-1	CSAQAGSNQPQHF	TGCAGTGCCCAGGCGGGTAGCAATCAGCCCCAGCATTTT
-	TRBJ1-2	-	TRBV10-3	CASSYSGVRSYTF	TGTGCCAGCAGTTACTCCGGGGTAAGGAGCTACACCTTC
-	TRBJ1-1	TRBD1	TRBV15	CATSRDRQGNTEAFF	TGTGCCACCAGCAGAGATCGACAGGGGAACACTGAAGCTTTCTTT
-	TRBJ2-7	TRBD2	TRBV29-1	CSVAGEGLYEQYF	TGCAGCGTGGCGGGGGAGGGCCTTTACGAGCAGTACTTC
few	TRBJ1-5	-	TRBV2	CASSEANTPLRNQPQHF	TGTGCCAGCAGTGAAGCGAACACACCATTACGCAATCAGCCCCAGCATTTT
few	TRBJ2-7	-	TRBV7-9	CASSQDEVLEQYF	TGCGCCAGCAGCCAAGACGAGGTCCTCGAGCAGTACTTC
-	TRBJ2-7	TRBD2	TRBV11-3	CASSPLAGTRSEQYF	TGTGCCAGCAGCCCCTTAGCCGGGACTAGATCCGAGCAGTACTTC
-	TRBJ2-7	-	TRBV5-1	CASSLLTGPGGTDTQYF	TGCGCCAGCAGCTTGCTGACAGGCCCTGGGGGCACAGATACGCAGTACTTC
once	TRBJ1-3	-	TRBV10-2	CASSESTVSGNTIYF	TGCGCCAGCAGTGAGTCAACGGTATCCGGAAACACCATATATTTT
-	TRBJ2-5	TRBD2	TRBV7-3	CASSHSGAQETQYF	TGTGCCAGCAGCCATAGCGGGGCCCAAGAGACCCAGTACTTC
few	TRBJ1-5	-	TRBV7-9	CASSHHRLGGNQPQHF	TGTGCCAGCTCCCATCACCGGCTCGGCGGTAATCAGCCCCAGCATTTT
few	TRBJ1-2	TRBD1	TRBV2	CASKMYTGDYGYTF	TGTGCCAGCAAGATGTACACAGGGGACTATGGCTACACCTTC
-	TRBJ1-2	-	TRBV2	CASSEADRAYGYTF	TGTGCCAGCAGTGAAGCTGACAGAGCGTATGGCTACACCTTC
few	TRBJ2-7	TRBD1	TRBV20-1	CSARPGTGEAYEQYF	TGCAGTGCTAGGCCCGGGACAGGGGAGGCCTACGAGCAGTACTTC
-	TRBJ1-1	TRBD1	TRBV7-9	CASSPAGQKTEAFF	TGCGCCAGCAGCCCGGCGGGACAGAAGACTGAAGCTTTCTTT
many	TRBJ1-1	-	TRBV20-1	CSASSSNTEAFF	TGCAGTGCTAGTAGCTCGAACACTGAAGCTTTCTTT
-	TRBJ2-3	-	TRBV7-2	CASSPAHSTDTQYF	TGTGCCAGCAGCCCCGCACATAGCACAGATACGCAGTATTTT
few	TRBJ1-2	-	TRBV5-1	CASSLDNFQRYTF	TGCGCCAGCAGCTTAGATAATTTCCAGCGGTACACCTTC
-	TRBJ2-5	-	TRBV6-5	CASSYMWSETQYF	TGTGCCAGCAGTTATATGTGGAGTGAGACCCAGTACTTC
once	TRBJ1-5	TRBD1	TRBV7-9	CASSAAGQGNQPQHF	TGTGCCAGCAGCGCGGCGGGACAGGGGAATCAGCCCCAGCATTTT
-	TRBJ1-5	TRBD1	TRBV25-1	CASGGQGDQPQHF	TGTGCCAGCGGAGGACAGGGTGATCAGCCCCAGCATTTT
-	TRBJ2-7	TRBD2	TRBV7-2	CASSPGLAGIYEQYF	TGTGCCAGCAGCCCGGGACTAGCGGGGATCTACGAGCAGTACTTC
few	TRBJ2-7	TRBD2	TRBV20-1	CSASPYSGSQYEQYF	TGCAGTGCTAGTCCCTATAGCGGGAGTCAGTACGAGCAGTACTTC
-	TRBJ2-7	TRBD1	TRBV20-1	CSAAMTGTYEQYF	TGCAGTGCAGCTATGACAGGGACCTACGAGCAGTACTTC
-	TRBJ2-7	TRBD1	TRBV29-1	CSVEGGGRGFYEQYF	TGCAGCGTTGAAGGAGGGGGCAGGGGATTCTACGAGCAGTACTTC
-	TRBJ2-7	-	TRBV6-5	CASSYDAGTSYEQYF	TGTGCCAGCAGTTACGATGCGGGTACCTCCTACGAGCAGTACTTC
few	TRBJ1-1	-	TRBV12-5	CASGGGVTEAFF	TGTGCTAGTGGTGGGGGCGTCACTGAAGCTTTCTTT
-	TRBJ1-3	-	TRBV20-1	CSARDLRGSGNTIYF	TGCAGTGCTAGAGATCTTCGGGGGTCTGGAAACACCATATATTTT
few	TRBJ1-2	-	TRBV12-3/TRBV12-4	CASSRGGNNGYTF	TGTGCCAGCAGCCGGGGAGGGAATAATGGCTACACCTTC
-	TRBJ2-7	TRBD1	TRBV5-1	CASSLGGTGDSEQYF	TGCGCCAGCAGCTTGGGAGGGACAGGGGATAGCGAGCAGTACTTC